This T cell receptor beta chain was found in a study of blood T cell repertoires in COVID-19. In the original processing: Amplification of reference gene primers provided the estimated nucleated cell counts. Profiled with immunoSEQ multiplex PCR; TCRdb holds only in-frame clones, not every one. D and trimming were read from the DNA, whereas the V and J calls and clone size are those reported in that table. Of some 180,000 clones listed, about 70% were seen once; the top ten hold roughly 9.4%. CDR1 is MNHEY and CDR2 is SVGEGT in the germline V gene. CDR3 length: 13 amino acids. V was pared by 5 bases and J by 6 bases, with 11 bases between.

The sample taken for sequencing was peripheral blood. The TCR was taken from a woman aged 45-59 years with active or convalescent COVID-19. The chain has TRBV6-2 or TRBV6-3 and TRBJ2-1; D is perhaps TRBD2 (5 bases). CDR3: CASSRSEGNEQFF. CDR3 nucleotide sequence: TGTGCCAGCAGTCGCTCCGAGGGCAATGAGCAGTTCTTC.